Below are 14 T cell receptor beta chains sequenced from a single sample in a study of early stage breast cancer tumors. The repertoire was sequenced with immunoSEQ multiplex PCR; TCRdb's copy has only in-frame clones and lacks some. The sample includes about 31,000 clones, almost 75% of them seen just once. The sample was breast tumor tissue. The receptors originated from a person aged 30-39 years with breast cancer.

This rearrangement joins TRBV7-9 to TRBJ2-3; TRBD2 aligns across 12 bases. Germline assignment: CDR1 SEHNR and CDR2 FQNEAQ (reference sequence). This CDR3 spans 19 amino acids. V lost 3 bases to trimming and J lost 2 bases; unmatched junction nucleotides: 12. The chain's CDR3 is CASSFGLAGRRGFTDTQYF. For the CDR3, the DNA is TGTGCCAGCAGCTTTGGACTAGCGGGAAGAAGGGGGTTCACAGATACGCAGTATTTT.

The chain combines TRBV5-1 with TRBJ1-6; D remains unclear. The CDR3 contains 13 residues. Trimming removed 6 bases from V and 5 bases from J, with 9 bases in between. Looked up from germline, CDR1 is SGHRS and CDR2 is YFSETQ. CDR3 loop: CASTETDNSPLHF. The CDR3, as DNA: TGCGCCAGCACCGAGACGGATAATTCACCCCTCCACTTT.

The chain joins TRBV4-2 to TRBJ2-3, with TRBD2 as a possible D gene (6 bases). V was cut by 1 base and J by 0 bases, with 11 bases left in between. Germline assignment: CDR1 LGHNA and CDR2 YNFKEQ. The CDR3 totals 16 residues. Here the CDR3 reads CASSQGGDFSTDTQYF. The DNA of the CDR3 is TGTGCCAGCAGCCAAGGGGGGGACTTTAGCACAGATACGCAGTATTTT.

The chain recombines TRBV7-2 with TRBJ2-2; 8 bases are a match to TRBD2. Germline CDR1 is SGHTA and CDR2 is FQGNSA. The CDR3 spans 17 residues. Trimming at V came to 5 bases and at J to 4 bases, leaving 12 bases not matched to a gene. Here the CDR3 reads CASSPSTSGAGTGELFF. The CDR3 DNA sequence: TGTGCCAGCAGCCCCTCCACTAGCGGAGCGGGCACCGGGGAGCTGTTTTTT.

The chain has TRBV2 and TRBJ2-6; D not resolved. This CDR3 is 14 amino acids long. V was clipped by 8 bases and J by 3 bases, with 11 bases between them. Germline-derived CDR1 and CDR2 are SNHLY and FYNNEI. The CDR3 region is CASAPQSGANVLTF. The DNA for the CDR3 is TGTGCCAGCGCCCCCCAAAGTGGGGCCAACGTCCTGACTTTC. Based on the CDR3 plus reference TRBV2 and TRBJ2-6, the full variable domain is EPEVTQTPSHQVTQMGQEVILRCVPISNHLYFYWYRQILGQKVEFLVSFYNNEISEKSEIFDDQFSVERPDGSNFTLKIRSTKLEDSAMYFCASAPQSGANVLTFGAGSRLTVL.

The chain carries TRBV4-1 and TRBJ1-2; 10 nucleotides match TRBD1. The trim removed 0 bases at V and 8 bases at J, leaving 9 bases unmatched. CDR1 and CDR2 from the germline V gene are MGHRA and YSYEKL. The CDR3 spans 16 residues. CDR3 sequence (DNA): TGCGCCAGCAGCCAAGAGCCCGGACAGGGGGTACGGGGCTACACCTTC. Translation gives CASSQEPGQGVRGYTF.

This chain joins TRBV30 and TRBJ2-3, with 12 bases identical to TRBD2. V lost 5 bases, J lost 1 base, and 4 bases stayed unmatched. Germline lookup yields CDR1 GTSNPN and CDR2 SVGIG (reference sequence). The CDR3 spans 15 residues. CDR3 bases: TGTGCCTGGGGGTCTAGCGGGAGGGGCACAGATACGCAGTATTTT. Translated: CAWGSSGRGTDTQYF.

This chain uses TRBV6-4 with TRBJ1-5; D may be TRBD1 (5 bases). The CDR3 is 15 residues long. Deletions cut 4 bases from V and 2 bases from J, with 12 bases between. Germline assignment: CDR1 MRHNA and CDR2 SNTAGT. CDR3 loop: CASSAGTGGNQPQHF. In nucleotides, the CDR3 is TGTGCCAGCAGTGCCGGGACCGGGGGCAATCAGCCCCAGCATTTT.

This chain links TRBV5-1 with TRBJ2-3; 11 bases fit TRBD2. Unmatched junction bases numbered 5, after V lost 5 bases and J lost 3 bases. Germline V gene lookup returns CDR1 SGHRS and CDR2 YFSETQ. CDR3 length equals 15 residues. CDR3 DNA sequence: TGCGCCAGCAGGCGTAGCGGGAGGGAGACAGATACGCAGTATTTT. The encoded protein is CASRRSGRETDTQYF.

The CDR3 sequence is CASSWGTGAFLKDEQYF. In DNA form, the CDR3 reads TGTGCCAGCAGCTGGGGGACAGGGGCCTTCCTAAAGGACGAGCAGTACTTC. The genes are TRBV5-6 and TRBJ2-7, with 10 bases lining up with TRBD1. Germline V lookup: CDR1 SGHDT, CDR2 YYEEEE. Trimming removed 3 bases from V and 5 bases from J; junction bases left unmatched: 14. The CDR3 covers 17 residues.

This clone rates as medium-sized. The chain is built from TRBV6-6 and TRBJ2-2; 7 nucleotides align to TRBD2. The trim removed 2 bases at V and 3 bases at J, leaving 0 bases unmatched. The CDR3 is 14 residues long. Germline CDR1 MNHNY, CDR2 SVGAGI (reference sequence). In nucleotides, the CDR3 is TGTGCCAGCAGTTACGCGGGAGACACCGGGGAGCTGTTTTTT. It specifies CASSYAGDTGELFF.

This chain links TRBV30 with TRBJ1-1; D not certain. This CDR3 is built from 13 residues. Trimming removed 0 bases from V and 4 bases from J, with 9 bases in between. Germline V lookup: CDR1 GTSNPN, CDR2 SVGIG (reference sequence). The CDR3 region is CAWSVQQVTEAFF. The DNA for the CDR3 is TGTGCCTGGAGTGTACAGCAGGTCACTGAAGCTTTCTTT.

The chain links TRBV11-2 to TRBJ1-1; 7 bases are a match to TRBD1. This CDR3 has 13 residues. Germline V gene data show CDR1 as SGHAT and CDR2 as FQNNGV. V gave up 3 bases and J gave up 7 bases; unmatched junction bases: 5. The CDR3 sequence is CASSFQGVGEAFF. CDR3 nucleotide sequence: TGTGCCAGCAGCTTTCAGGGGGTCGGTGAAGCTTTCTTT.

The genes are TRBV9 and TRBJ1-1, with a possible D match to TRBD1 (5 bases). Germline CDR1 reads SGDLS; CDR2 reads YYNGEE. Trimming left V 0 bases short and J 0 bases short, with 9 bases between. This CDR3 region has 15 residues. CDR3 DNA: TGTGCCAGCAGCGTAGCTACGGGGGTGAACACTGAAGCTTTCTTT. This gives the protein CASSVATGVNTEAFF.